This entry describes one T cell receptor beta chain. This clonotype showed up many times. There is no known antigen for this receptor. Per-nucleotide qualities are absent, and no much larger clonotype sits a single base away. The library was designed around alpha chains, so this beta chain is a stray read whose abundance carries little weight. What the time point label conveys for this sample: sample taken at primary tumor resection. Donors were under 95 patients with early-stage, untreated non-small cell lung cancer from the lung TRACERx cohort. For TCR sequencing, whole RNA was extracted from tumor and nontumor lung tissue, or from cryopreserved PBMC samples, and no cell sorting was done. A patient was chosen for TCR sequencing only when enough RNA was available from at least two tumor regions. A lung pathologist reviewed the tumor and adjacent nontumor lung specimens before the specimens were selected.

These data are taken from a study of spatial heterogeneity in lung cancer (dated by TCRdb to between 2018 and 2021). Study-wide context: More beta-chain than alpha-chain transcripts were consistently detected, likely reflecting higher beta-chain transcript abundance. At surgery, both alpha and beta chains were TCR-sequenced in roughly 200 tumor regions, fewer than 65 matched nontumor lung samples and 50 to 60 PBMC samples. In the raw uncorrected reads, each unique combination of TCR and UMI appeared more than ten times on average. TCR alpha and beta repertoires were quantitatively compared across multiple tumor regions, matched nontumor lung and blood in non-small cell lung cancer. Nonsynonymous mutation counts, determined by whole-exome sequencing of tumor tissue, were related to TCR repertoire features. In tumor regions, TCR transcript counts showed a strong correlation with a T cell transcriptional module score derived from matched bulk RNA-seq. What the work shows at the level of the full study, not this receptor alone: TCR-seq was estimated to cover only roughly 7% of tumor T cells for alpha chains and 13% to 15% for beta chains. Counts of ubiquitous and regional expanded TCRs correlated with counts of ubiquitous and regional nonsynonymous mutations, respectively. Confirming at a functional level the hypothesis that regional TCRs recognize regional mutations was considered to require additional single-cell paired TCR alpha and beta sequencing. The tumor nonsynonymous mutation count correlated with the number of expanded alpha and beta TCRs within the tumor.

Ends trimmed: V by 5 bases, J by 5 bases; bases unmatched to a gene: 8. Taken from the germline V gene (reference sequence), the CDR1 and CDR2 loops are DFQATT and SNEGSKA. Inclusive of the bounding cysteine and phenylalanine, the CDR3 is 14 residues long. Of all the DNA, just the CDR3 is kept, 42 bases in frame from base 1. To prepare the library, 5' RACE was applied. TCRdb names NextSeq 500 as the instrument used. The TCR library protocol attached a unique molecular identifier to each TCR cDNA molecule to allow correction of PCR and sequencing errors. On the study's bioinformatics: Decombinator tools were used for TCR identification, UMI-based error correction and CDR3 extraction. Expanded TCRs were defined as those above a frequency of 2 per 1,000, corresponding to the top 1% of the tumor frequency distribution. Expanded tumor TCRs statistically deemed absent (corrected P<0.05) from at least one tumor region were classed as regional, and all other expanded tumor TCRs were classed as ubiquitous. Renyi diversity was calculated using the R vegan package after each repertoire was subsampled 100 times to 5,000 TCRs. CDR3 similarity networks were constructed using string-kernel similarity of amino acid triplets, with links drawn between CDR3s whose pairwise similarity was above 0.82. TCRdb reran the public reads through fastp at Q25 and MiXCR, keeping productive beta chains. All rows with the same CDR3 protein become a single entry with the most common DNA and genes. These V and J calls rely on TCRdb rather than the paper's analysis. Here the sample has some 15,000 distinct CDR3 sequences; 4.7% occur a single time. Around 19% of the sample rests with the top ten.

Recombination joined TRBV20-1 with TRBJ2-2; TRBD1 aligns with 7 central bases. This clonotype originated in a female donor with early-stage non-small cell lung cancer. The sample was lung tumor tissue, taken at surgery. The CDR3 is CSALDRVRTGELFF. The nucleotide sequence is TGCAGTGCTCTCGACAGGGTTAGGACCGGGGAGCTGTTTTTT.